This TCR beta chain was obtained from a study of OX40 agonist ivuxolimab in advanced cancers. On the study more broadly: Three individuals attained partial responses, comprising one hepatocellular carcinoma case and two cutaneous melanoma cases.

The CDR3 is 16 residues long. Trimming removed 5 bases from V and 0 bases from J, with 15 bases in between. CDR1 is SGHDT and CDR2 is YYEEEE in the germline V gene. Findings and limits, study-wide: At doses 0.1 to 3.0 mg/kg, CD4+ and CD8+ clones expanded.

Measured with immunoSEQ multiplex PCR; TCRdb has only the in-frame clones, and not every one. The sample shows 90,000 to 100,000 clones, about 96% of them seen only once. As for this clone: Its antigen is still unknown.

The sequenced sample was CD4+ or CD8+ T cells sorted from blood, obtained in a trial of the OX40 agonist ivuxolimab. This chain links TRBV5-6 with TRBJ2-1; the D gene is possibly TRBD2 (6 bases). The sequence derives from an adult with an advanced solid tumor such as melanoma, head and neck, liver or kidney cancer. The DNA for the CDR3 is TGTGCCAGCAGTAATGACCGGGACTTCTCCTACAATGAGCAGTTCTTC. It yields the protein CASSNDRDFSYNEQFF.